What follows describes a single T cell receptor beta chain. In the original processing: How many nucleated cells were present was estimated from reference gene primer amplification. Data came from immunoSEQ multiplex PCR; TCRdb stores just in-frame clones and leaves some out. The DNA gave D and trimming, while V, J and clone size come from that table. The table shows about 330,000 clones, with 70% to 90% occurring only once. The entry originates in a study of blood T cell repertoires in COVID-19. Study at large: Collection of acute and convalescent COVID-19 samples took place in the United States, Italy and Spain. In each case, the material was cDNA or gDNA derived from T cells, B-cell-depleted T cells, or PBMCs.

V dropped 2 bases and J dropped 3 bases, with 21 bases sitting between them. The CDR3 length is 18 residues. Looked up from germline, CDR1 is ENHRY and CDR2 is SYGVKD. The J gene is TRBJ2-3, the V gene TRBV10-3, with a tentative D call TRBD2 (7 bases). This receptor was obtained from a woman aged 45-65 years with active or convalescent COVID-19. The sequenced sample was peripheral blood. The CDR3 spells CAISEGGPGAGLTDTQYF. In nucleotides, the CDR3 is TGTGCCATCAGTGAGGGGGGCCCCGGAGCGGGACTAACAGATACGCAGTATTTT.